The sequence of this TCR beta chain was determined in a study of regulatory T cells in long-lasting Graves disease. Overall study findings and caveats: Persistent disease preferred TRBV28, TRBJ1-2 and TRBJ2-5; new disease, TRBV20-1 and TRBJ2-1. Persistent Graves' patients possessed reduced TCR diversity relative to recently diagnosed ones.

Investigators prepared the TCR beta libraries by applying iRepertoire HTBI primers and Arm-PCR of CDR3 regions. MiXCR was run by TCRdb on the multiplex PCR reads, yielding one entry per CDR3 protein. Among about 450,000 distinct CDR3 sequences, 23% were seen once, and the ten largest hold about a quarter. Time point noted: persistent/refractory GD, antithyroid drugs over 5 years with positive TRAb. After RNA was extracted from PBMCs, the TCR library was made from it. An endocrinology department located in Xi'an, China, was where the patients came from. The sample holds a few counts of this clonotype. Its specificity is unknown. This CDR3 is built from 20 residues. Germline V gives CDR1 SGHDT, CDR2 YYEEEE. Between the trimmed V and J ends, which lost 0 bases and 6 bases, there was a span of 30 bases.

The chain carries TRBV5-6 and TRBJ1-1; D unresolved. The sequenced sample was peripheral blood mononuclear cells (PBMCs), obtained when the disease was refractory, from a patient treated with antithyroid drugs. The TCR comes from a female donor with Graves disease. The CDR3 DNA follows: TGTGCCAGCAGCTTGGATCCCTTAACCGCCCGTGCGGTGAGTTCCCCTGAAGCTTTCTTT. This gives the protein CASSLDPLTARAVSSPEAFF.